This T cell receptor beta chain comes out of a study of cytomegalovirus exposure and HLA in healthy donors. Study outcomes and limitations: Published work reported that the classifier diagnosed cytomegalovirus status with high specificity and sensitivity. In a later analysis, CMV-associated beta chains were mostly HLA-associated, it appeared. Equally common other TCR beta chains were less clonally expanded than HLA-associated ones, a later analysis found. Within the data, a cluster of highly shared sequence variants was likely a sequencing artifact.

About this clone itself: Its specificity is not known.

Vbeta (60) and Jbeta (13) primers were used in the PCR. TCRdb's table, derived via immunoSEQ multiplex PCR, lists solely in-frame clones and lacks some. The sample includes 68,000 or so clones, more than 80% of them seen just once. The CDR3 runs 15 residues. Germline CDR1 and CDR2: SGHDN and FVKESK. Deletions cut 5 bases from V and 2 bases from J, with 16 bases between. The genes are TRBV14 and TRBJ2-7, with a tentative D call TRBD2 (5 bases). The TCR originated in a human donor in good health. The sequenced sample consisted of PBMCs. The CDR3 sequence is CASSGKHRGAYEQYF. The CDR3 DNA sequence: TGTGCCAGCAGCGGGAAGCACCGGGGAGCCTACGAGCAGTACTTC.